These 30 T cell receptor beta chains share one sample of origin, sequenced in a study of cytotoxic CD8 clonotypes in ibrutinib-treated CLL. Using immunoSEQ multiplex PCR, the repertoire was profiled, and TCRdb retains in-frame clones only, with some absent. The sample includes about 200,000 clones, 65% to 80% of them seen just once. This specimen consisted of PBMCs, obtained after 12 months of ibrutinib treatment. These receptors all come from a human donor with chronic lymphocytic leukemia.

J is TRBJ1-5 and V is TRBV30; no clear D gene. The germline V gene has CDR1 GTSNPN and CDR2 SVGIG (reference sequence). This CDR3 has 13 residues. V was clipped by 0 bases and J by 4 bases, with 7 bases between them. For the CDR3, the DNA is TGTGCCTGGAGTGTACGCATTAATCAGCCCCAGCATTTT. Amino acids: CAWSVRINQPQHF.

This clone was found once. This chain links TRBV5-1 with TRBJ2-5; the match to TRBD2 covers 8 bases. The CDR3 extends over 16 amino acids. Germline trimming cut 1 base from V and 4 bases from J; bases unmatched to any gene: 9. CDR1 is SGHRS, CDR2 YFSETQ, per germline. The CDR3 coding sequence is TGCGCCAGCAGCTTGTGGGTCGGGGGGGCCCCAGAGACCCAGTACTTC. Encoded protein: CASSLWVGGAPETQYF.

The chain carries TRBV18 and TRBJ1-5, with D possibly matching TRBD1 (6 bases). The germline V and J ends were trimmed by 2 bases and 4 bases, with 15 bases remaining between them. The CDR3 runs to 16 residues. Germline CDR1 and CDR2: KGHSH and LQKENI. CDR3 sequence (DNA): TGTGCCAGCTCACCAAACACAGGGAGAAAGAATCAGCCCCAGCATTTT. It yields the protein CASSPNTGRKNQPQHF.

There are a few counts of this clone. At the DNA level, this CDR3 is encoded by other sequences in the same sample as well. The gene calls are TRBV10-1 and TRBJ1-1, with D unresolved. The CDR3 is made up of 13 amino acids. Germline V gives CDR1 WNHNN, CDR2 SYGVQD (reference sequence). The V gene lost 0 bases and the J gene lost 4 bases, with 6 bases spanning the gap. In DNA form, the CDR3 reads TGCGCCAGCAGTGAGTCTAGGGTCACTGAAGCTTTCTTT. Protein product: CASSESRVTEAFF.

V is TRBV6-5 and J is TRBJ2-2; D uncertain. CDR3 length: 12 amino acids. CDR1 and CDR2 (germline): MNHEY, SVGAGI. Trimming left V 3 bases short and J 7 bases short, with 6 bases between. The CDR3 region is CASSYLLGELFF. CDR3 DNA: TGTGCCAGCAGTTATCTTCTCGGGGAGCTGTTTTTT.

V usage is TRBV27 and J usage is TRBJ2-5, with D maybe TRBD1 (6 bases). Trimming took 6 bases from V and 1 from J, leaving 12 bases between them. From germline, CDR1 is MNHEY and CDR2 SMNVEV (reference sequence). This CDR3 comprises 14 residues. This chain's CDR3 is CASSPGHIQETQYF. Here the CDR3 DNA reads TGTGCCAGCAGCCCGGGACATATCCAAGAGACCCAGTACTTC.

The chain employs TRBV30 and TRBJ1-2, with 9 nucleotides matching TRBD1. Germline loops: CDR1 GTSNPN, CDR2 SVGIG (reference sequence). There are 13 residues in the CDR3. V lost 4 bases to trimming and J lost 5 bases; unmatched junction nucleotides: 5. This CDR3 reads CAWNRGLRYGYTF. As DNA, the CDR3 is TGTGCCTGGAACAGGGGGCTGCGGTATGGCTACACCTTC.

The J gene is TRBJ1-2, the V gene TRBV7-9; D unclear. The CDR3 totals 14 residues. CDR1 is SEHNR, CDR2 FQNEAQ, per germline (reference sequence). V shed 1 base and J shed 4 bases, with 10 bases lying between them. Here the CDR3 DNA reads TGTGCCAGCAGCTTAGTTGGGGTGGGCTATGGCTACACCTTC. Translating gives CASSLVGVGYGYTF.

The CDR3 reads CASSPRDRGGPYEQYF. The CDR3 DNA sequence: TGTGCCAGCAGCCCCCGGGACAGGGGGGGCCCCTACGAGCAGTACTTC. This sequence joins TRBV7-8 and TRBJ2-7; 11 bases line up with TRBD1. Per the germline V gene, CDR1 is SGHVS and CDR2 is FQNEAQ. Unmatched junction bases numbered 8, after V lost 5 bases and J lost 2 bases. The CDR3 length is 16 residues. Filled out from reference TRBV7-8 and TRBJ2-7, the complete variable domain reads GAGVSQSPRYKVAKRGQDVALRCDPISGHVSLFWYQQALGQGPEFLTYFQNEAQLDKSGLPSDRFFAERPEGSVSTLKIQRTQQEDSAVYLCASSPRDRGGPYEQYFGPGTRLTVT.

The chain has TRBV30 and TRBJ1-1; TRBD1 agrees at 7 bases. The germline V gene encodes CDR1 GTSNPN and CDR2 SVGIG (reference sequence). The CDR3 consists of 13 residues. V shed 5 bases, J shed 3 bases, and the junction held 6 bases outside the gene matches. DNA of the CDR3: TGTGCCTGGGGGGGGGACAGCTACACTGAAGCTTTCTTT. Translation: CAWGGDSYTEAFF.

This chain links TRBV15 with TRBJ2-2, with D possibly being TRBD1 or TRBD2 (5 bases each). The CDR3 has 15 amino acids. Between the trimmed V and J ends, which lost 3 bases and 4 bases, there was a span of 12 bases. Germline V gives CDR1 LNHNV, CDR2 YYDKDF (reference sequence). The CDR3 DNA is TGTGCCACCAGCAGGGGGCGCCGGGGCACCGGGGAGCTGTTTTTT. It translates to CATSRGRRGTGELFF. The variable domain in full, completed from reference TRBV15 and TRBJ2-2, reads DAMVIQNPRYQVTQFGKPVTLSCSQTLNHNVMYWYQQKSSQAPKLLFHYYDKDFNNEADTPDNFQSRRPNTSFCFLDIRSPGLGDTAMYLCATSRGRRGTGELFFGEGSRLTVL.

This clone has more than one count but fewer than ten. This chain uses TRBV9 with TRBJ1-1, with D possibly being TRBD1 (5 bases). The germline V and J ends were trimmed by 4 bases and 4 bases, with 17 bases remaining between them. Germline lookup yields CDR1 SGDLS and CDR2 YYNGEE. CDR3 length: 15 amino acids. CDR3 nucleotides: TGTGCCAGCAGCCCCCGCGGGGAAAGGGGCACTGAAGCTTTCTTT. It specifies CASSPRGERGTEAFF.

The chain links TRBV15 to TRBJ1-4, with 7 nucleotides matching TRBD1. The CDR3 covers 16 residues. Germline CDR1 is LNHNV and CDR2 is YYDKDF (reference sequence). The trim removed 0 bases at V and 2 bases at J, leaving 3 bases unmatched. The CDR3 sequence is CATSRDTGATNEKLFF. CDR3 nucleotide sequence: TGTGCCACCAGCAGAGATACAGGGGCCACTAATGAAAAACTGTTTTTT.

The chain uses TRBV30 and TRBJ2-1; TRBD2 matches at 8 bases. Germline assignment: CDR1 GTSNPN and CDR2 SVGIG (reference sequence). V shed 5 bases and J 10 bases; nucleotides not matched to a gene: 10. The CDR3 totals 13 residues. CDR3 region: CAWGTGTRQEQFF. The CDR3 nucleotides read TGTGCCTGGGGGACCGGGACTAGACAAGAGCAGTTCTTC.

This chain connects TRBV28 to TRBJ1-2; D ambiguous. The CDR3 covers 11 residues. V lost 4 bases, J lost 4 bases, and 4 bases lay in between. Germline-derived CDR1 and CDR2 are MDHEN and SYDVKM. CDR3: CASSSTYGYTF. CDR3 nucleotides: TGTGCCAGCAGTTCTACCTATGGCTACACCTTC.

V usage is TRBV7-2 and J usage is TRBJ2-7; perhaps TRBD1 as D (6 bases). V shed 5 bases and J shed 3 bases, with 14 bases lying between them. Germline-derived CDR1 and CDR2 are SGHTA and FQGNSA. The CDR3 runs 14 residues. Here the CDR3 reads CASSGGGAYYEQYF. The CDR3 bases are TGTGCCAGCAGCGGGGGCGGAGCTTACTACGAGCAGTACTTC.

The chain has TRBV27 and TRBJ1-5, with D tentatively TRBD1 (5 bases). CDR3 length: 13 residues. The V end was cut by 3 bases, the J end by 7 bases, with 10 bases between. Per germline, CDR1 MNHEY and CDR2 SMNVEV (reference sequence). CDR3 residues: CASSFDWGQPQHF. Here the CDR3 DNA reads TGTGCCAGCAGTTTTGACTGGGGCCAGCCCCAGCATTTT.

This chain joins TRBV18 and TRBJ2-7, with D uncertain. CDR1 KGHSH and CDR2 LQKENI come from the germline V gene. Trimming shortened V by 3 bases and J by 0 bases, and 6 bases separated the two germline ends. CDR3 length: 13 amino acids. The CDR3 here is CASSPALSYEQYF. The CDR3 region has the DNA TGTGCCAGCTCACCGGCCCTCTCCTACGAGCAGTACTTC. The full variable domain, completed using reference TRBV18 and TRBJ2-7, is NAGVMQNPRHLVRRRGQEARLRCSPMKGHSHVYWYRQLPEEGLKFMVYLQKENIIDESGMPKERFSAEFPKEGPSILRIQQVVRGDSAAYFCASSPALSYEQYFGPGTRLTVT.

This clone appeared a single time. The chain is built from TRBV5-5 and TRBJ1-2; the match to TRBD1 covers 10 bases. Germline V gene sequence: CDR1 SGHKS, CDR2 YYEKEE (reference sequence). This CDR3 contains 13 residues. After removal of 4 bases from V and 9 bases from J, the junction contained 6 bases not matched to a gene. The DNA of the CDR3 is TGTGCCAGCAGCCCCGGGACAGGGGTTAGCTACACCTTC. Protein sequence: CASSPGTGVSYTF.

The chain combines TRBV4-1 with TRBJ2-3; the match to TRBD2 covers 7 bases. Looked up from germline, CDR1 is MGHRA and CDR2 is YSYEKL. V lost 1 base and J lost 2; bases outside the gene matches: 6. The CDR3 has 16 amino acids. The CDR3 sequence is CASSQVPGGTTDTQYF. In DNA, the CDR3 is TGCGCCAGCAGCCAAGTCCCGGGAGGAACCACAGATACGCAGTATTTT.

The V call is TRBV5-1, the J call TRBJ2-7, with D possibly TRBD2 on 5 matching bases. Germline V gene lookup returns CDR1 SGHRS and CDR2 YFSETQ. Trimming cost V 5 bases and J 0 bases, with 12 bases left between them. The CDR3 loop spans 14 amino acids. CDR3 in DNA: TGCGCCAGCAGTCCTAGCAGCAGCTCCTACGAGCAGTACTTC. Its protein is CASSPSSSSYEQYF.

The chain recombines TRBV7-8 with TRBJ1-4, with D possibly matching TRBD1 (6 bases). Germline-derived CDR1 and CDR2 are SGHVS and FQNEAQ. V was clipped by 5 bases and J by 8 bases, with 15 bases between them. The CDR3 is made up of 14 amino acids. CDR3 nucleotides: TGTGCCAGCAGCAAAGACAGGAGTCAGGAAAAACTGTTTTTT. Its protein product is CASSKDRSQEKLFF.

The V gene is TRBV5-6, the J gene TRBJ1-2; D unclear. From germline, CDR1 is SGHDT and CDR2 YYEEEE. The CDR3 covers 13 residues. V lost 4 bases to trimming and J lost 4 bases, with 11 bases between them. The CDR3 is CASSPGSFYGYTF. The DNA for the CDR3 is TGTGCCAGCAGCCCGGGATCTTTCTATGGCTACACCTTC. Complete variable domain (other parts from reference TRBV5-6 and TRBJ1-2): DAGVTQSPTHLIKTRGQQVTLRCSPKSGHDTVSWYQQALGQGPQFIFQYYEEEERQRGNFPDRFSGHQFPNYSSELNVNALLLGDSALYLCASSPGSFYGYTFGSGTRLTVV.

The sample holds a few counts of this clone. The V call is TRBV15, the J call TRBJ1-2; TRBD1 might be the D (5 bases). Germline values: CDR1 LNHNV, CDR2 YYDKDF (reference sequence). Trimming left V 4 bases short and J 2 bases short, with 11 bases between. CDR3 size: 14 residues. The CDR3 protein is CATSTGDSNYGYTF. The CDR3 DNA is TGTGCCACCAGCACCGGGGACTCAAACTATGGCTACACCTTC.

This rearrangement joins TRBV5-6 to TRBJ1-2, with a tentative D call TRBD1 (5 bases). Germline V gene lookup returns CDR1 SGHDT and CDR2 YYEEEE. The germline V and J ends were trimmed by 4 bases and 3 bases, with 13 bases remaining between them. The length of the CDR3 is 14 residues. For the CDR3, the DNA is TGTGCCAGCAGCCCGGATGGGGGTGACTATGGCTACACCTTC. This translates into CASSPDGGDYGYTF. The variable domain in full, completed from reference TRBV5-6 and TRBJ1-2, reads DAGVTQSPTHLIKTRGQQVTLRCSPKSGHDTVSWYQQALGQGPQFIFQYYEEEERQRGNFPDRFSGHQFPNYSSELNVNALLLGDSALYLCASSPDGGDYGYTFGSGTRLTVV.

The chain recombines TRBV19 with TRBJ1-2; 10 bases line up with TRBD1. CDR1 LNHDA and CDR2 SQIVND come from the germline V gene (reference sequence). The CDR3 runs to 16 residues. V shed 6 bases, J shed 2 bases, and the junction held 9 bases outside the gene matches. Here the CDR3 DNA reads TGTGCCAGTAGGCTAACCGGGGACAGGGGCAACTATGGCTACACCTTC. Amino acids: CASRLTGDRGNYGYTF.

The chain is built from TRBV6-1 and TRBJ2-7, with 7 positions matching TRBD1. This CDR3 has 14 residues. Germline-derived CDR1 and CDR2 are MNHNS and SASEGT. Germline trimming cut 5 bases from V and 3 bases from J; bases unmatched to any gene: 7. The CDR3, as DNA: TGTGCCAGCAGTTTCCGGGACAGATTCTACGAGCAGTACTTC. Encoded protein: CASSFRDRFYEQYF.

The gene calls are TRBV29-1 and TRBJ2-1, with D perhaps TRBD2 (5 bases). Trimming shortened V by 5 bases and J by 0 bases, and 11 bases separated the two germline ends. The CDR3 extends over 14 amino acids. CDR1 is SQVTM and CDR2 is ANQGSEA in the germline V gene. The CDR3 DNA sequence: TGCAGCGTTACAGCGGCAAGCTCCTACAATGAGCAGTTCTTC. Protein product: CSVTAASSYNEQFF.

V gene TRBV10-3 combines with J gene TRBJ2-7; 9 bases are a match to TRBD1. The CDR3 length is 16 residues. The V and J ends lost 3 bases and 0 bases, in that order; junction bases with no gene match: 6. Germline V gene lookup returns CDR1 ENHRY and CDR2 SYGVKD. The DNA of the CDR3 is TGTGCCATCAGTGACCCAGGACAGGGGTTCTCCTACGAGCAGTACTTC. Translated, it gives CAISDPGQGFSYEQYF.

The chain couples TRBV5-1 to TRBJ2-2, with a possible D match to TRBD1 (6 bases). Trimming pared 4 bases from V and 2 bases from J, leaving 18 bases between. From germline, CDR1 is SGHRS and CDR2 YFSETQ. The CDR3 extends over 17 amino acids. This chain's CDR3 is CASSRTNPGHNTGELFF. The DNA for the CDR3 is TGCGCCAGCAGCCGGACAAATCCGGGACACAACACCGGGGAGCTGTTTTTT.